What follows are 2 T cell receptor beta chains derived from one specimen sequenced in a study of high-grade serous ovarian cancer treatment subgroups (dated by TCRdb to the early 2020s). Collection of tumor samples took place before definitive surgery or chemotherapy. The protocol used for the library was the immunoSEQ multiplex PCR assay. As stored in TCRdb, this immuneACCESS dataset retains in-frame rearrangements with V and J assigned. A fraction of the clones does not appear; measured against another copy, unresolved V genes explain less than half of the discrepancy, and the remainder lacks a known reason. This sample is represented by 2,600 or so clones; around 70% of them were singletons. Approximately 12% of the sample rests with the top ten. The sequenced sample was tumor tissue. The origin of the receptors is a human donor with high-grade serous ovarian cancer.

The J gene is TRBJ2-3, the V gene TRBV5-1; a weak D match, TRBD2 (6 bases). Germline V gene data show CDR1 as SGHRS and CDR2 as YFSETQ. Trimming shortened V by 4 bases and J by 0 bases, and 15 bases separated the two germline ends. This CDR3 has 16 residues. CDR3 amino acids: CASSQRLSGSTDTQYF. CDR3 DNA sequence: TGCGCCAGCAGCCAGCGACTGAGCGGGAGCACAGATACGCAGTATTTT. Full variable domain (remainder filled in from reference TRBV5-1 and TRBJ2-3): KAGVTQTPRYLIKTRGQQVTLSCSPISGHRSVSWYQQTPGQGLQFLFEYFSETQRNKGNFPGRFSGRQFSNSRSEMNVSTLELGDSALYLCASSQRLSGSTDTQYFGPGTRLTVL.

The sample holds a few counts of this clone. The CDR3 bases are TGTGCCAGCAGTGCCGAGGTACAGGGGCTAGCGGGCACAGATACGCAGTATTTT. Protein sequence: CASSAEVQGLAGTDTQYF. This sequence joins TRBV2 and TRBJ2-3; D could derive from TRBD1 or TRBD2 (7 bases each). This CDR3 comprises 18 residues. Trimming left V 4 bases short and J 1 base short, with 21 bases between. CDR1 is SNHLY and CDR2 is FYNNEI in the germline V gene.